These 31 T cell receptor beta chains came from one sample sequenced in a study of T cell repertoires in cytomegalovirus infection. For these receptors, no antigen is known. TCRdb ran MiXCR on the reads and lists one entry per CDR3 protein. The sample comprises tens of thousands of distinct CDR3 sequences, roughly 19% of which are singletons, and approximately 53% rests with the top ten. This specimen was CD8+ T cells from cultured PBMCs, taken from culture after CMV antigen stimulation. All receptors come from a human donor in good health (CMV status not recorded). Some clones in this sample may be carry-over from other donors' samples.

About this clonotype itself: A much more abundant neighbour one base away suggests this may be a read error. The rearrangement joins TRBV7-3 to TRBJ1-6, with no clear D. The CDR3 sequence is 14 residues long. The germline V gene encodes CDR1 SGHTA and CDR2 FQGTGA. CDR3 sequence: CASSLTSHNSPLHF. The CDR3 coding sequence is TGTGCCAGCAGCTTAACCTCCCATAATTCACCCCTCCACTTT.

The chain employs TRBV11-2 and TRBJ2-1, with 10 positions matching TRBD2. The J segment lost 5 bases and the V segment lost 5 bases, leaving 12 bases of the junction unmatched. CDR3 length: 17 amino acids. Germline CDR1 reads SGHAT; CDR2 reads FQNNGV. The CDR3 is CASSRGTGAGGDNEQFF. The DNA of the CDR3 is TGTGCCAGCAGCAGGGGGACAGGAGCGGGGGGGGACAATGAGCAGTTCTTC.

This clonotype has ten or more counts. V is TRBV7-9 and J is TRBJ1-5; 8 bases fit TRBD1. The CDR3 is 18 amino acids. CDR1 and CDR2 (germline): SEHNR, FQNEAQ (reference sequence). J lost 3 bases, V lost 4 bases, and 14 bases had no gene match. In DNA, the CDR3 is TGTGCCAGCAGCTCTGAACTAGGACAGGGATTAATCAATCAGCCCCAGCATTTT. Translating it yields CASSSELGQGLINQPQHF.

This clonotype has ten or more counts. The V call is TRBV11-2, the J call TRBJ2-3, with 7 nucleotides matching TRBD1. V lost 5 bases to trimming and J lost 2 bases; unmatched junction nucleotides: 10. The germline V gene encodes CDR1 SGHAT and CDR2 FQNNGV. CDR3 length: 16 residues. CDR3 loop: CASSPREGAVTDTQYF. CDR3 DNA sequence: TGTGCCAGCAGCCCCCGCGAGGGGGCGGTCACAGATACGCAGTATTTT.

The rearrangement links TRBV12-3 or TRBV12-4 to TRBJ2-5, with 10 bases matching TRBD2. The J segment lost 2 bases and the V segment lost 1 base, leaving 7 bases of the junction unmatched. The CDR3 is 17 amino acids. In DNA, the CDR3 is TGTGCCAGCAGTTTAGGGAATAGCGGGGGGATTCAAGAGACCCAGTACTTC. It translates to CASSLGNSGGIQETQYF.

The CDR3 region is CASSYSGGGERGYTF. CDR3 nucleotide sequence: TGTGCCAGCAGTTACTCGGGGGGTGGTGAGCGGGGCTACACCTTC. The chain recombines TRBV6-5 with TRBJ1-2, with a tentative D call TRBD1 (5 bases). The CDR3 length is 15 residues. V lost 0 bases to trimming and J lost 8 bases, with 16 bases between them. Germline V gene sequence: CDR1 MNHEY, CDR2 SVGAGI.

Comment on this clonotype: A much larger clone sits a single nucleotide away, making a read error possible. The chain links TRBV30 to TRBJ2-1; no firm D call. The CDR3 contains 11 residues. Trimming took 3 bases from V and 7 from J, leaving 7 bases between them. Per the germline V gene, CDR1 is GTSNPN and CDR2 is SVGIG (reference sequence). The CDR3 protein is CAWSPRNEQFF. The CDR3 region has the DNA TGTGCCTGGAGCCCCAGGAATGAGCAGTTCTTC.

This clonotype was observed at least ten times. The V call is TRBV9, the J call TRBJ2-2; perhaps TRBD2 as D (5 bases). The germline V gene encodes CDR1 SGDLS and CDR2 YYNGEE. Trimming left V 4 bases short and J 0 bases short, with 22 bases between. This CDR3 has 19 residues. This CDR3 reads CASSSSGGNRPTNTGELFF. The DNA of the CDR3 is TGTGCCAGCAGCTCAAGTGGAGGTAACAGACCTACGAACACCGGGGAGCTGTTTTTT.

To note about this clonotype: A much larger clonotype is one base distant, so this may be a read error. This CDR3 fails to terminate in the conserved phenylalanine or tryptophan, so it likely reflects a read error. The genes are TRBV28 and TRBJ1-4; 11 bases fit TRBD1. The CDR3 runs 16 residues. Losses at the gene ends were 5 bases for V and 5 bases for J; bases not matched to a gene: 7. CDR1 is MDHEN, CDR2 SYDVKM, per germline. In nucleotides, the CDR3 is TGTGCCAGCAGTCTTGGGACAGGGGGGAGAAATGAAAAACTGTTTCTT. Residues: CASSLGTGGRNEKLFL.

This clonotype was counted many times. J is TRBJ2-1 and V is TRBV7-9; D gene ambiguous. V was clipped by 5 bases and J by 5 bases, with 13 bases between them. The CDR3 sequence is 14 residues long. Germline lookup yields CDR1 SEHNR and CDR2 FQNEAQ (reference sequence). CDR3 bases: TGTGCCAGCAGCCCCTTGGTGGCGGACAATGAGCAGTTCTTC. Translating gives CASSPLVADNEQFF.

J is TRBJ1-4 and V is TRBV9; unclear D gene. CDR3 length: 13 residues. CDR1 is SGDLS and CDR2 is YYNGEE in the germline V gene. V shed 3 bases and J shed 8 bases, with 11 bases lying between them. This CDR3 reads CASSEPLSEKLFF. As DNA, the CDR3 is TGTGCCAGCAGCGAGCCCCTAAGCGAAAAACTGTTTTTT.

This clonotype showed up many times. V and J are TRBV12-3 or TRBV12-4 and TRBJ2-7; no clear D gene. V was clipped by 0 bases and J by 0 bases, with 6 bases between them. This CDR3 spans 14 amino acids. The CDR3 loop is CASSLARSSYEQYF. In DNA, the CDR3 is TGTGCCAGCAGTTTAGCCCGGAGCTCCTACGAGCAGTACTTC.

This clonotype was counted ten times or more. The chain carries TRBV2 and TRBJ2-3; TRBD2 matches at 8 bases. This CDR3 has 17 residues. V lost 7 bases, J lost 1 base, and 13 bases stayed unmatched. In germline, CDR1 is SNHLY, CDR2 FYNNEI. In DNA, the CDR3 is TGTGCCAGCAACGAGGGGCAGCGGGGGATCGGCACAGATACGCAGTATTTT. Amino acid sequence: CASNEGQRGIGTDTQYF.

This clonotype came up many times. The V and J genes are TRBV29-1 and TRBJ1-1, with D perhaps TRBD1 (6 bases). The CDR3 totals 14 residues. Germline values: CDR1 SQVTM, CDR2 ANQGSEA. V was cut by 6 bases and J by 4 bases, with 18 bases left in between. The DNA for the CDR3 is TGCAGCGTCCAACCCAGGGGAGGCCGCACTGAAGCTTTCTTT. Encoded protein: CSVQPRGGRTEAFF.

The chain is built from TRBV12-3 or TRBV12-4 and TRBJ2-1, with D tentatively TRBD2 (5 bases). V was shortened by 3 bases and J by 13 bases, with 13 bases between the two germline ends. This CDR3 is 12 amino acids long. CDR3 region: CASSLVERRQFF. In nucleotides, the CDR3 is TGTGCCAGCAGTTTGGTCGAGCGGAGACAGTTCTTC.

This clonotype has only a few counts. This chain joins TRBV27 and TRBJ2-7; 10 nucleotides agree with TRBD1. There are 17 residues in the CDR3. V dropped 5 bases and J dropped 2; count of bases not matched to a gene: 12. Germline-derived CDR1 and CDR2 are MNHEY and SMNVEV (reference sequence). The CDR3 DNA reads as TGTGCCAGCAGTCTTCCCCCGGGACAGGGGTCCCCCTACGAGCAGTACTTC. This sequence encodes CASSLPPGQGSPYEQYF.

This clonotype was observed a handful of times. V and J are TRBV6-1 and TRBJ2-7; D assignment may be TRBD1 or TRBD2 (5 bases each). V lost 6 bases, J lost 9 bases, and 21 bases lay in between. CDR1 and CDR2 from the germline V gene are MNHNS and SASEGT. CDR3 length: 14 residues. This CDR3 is CASRNQGGGAVQYF. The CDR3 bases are TGTGCCAGCAGAAATCAGGGTGGGGGAGCAGTGCAGTACTTC.

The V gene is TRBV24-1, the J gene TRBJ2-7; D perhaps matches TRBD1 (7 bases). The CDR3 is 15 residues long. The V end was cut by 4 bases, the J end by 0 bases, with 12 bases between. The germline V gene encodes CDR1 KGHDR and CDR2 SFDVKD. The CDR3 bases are TGTGCCACCAGTGAGGCGGGACAGAACTCCTACGAGCAGTACTTC. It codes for CATSEAGQNSYEQYF.

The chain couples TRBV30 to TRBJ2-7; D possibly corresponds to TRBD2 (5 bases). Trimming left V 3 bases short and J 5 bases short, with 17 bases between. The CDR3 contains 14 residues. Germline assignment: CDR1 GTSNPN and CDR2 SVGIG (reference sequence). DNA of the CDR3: TGTGCCTGGAGCGTGGCACCGGGGTACGACGAGCAGTACTTC. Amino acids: CAWSVAPGYDEQYF.

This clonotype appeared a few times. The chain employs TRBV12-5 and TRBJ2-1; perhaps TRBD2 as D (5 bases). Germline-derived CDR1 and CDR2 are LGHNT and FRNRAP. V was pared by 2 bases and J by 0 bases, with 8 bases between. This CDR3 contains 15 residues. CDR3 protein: CASGLKAVSYNEQFF. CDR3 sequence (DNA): TGTGCTAGTGGTTTGAAAGCGGTCTCCTACAATGAGCAGTTCTTC.

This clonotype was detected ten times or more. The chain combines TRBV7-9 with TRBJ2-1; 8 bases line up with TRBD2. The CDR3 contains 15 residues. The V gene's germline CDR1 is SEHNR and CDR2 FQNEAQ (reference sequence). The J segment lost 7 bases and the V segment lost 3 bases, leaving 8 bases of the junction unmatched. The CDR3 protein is CASSFSETSANEQFF. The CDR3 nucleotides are TGTGCCAGCAGCTTCTCCGAGACTAGCGCTAATGAGCAGTTCTTC.

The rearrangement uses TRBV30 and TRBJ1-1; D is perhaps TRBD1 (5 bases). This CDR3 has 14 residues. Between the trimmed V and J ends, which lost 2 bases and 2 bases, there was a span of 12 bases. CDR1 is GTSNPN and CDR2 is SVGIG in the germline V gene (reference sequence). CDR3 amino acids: CAWSMDIQNTEAFF. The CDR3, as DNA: TGTGCCTGGAGTATGGACATTCAAAACACTGAAGCTTTCTTT.

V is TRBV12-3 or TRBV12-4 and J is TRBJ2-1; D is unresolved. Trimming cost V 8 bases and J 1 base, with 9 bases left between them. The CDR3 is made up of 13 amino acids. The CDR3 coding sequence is TGTGCCAGCGCATACGTATCCTACAATGAGCAGTTCTTC. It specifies CASAYVSYNEQFF.

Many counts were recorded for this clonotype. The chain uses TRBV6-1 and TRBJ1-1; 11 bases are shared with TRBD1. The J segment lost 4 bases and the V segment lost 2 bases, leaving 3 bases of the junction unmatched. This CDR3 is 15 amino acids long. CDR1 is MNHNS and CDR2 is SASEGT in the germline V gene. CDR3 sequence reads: CASSEWGTGGTEAFF. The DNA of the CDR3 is TGTGCCAGCAGTGAATGGGGGACAGGGGGCACTGAAGCTTTCTTT.

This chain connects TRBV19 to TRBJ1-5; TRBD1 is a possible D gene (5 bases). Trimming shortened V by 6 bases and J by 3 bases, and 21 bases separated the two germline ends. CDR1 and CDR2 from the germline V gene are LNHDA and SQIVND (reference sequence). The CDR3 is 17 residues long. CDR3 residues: CASRITGLRGVNQPQHF. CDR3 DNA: TGTGCCAGTAGGATCACGGGACTCCGAGGGGTCAATCAGCCCCAGCATTTT.

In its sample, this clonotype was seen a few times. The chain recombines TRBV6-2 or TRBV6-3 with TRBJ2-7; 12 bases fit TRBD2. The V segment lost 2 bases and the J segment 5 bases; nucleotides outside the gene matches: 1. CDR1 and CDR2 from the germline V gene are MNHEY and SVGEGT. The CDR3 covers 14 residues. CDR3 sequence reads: CASSYLAGGDEQYF. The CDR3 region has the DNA TGTGCCAGCAGTTACCTAGCGGGAGGGGACGAGCAGTACTTC.

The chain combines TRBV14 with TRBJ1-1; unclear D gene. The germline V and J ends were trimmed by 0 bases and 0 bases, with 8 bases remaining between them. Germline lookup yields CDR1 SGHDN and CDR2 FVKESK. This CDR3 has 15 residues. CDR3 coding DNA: TGTGCCAGCAGCCAAGACAGGCGTGTGAACACTGAAGCTTTCTTT. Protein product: CASSQDRRVNTEAFF. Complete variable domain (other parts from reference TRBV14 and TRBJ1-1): EAGVTQFPSHSVIEKGQTVTLRCDPISGHDNLYWYRRVMGKEIKFLLHFVKESKQDESGMPNNRFLAERTGGTYSTLKVQPAELEDSGVYFCASSQDRRVNTEAFFGQGTRLTVV.

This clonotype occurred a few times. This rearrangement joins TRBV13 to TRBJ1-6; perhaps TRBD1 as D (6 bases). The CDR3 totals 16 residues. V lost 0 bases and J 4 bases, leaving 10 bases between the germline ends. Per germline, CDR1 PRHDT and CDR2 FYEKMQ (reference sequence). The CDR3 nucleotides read TGTGCCAGCAGCTTAGGCCTGGGGGCATATAATTCACCCCTCCACTTT. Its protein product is CASSLGLGAYNSPLHF.

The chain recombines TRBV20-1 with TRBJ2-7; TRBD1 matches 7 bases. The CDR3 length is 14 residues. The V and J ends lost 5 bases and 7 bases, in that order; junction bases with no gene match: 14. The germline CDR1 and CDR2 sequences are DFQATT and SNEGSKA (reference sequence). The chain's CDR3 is CSARSGQSDTEQYF. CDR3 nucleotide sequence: TGCAGTGCTCGTTCGGGACAGTCTGATACTGAGCAGTACTTC.

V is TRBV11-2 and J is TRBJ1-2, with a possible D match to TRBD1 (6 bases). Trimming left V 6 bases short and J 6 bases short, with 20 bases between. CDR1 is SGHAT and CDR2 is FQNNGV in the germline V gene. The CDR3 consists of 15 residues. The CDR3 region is CASSTTRGRTDGYTF. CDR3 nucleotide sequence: TGTGCCAGCAGTACTACTCGGGGGCGGACGGATGGCTACACCTTC.

The CDR3 nucleotides are TGTGCCAGCAGCCCAGGCTCCTCTAACTATGGCTACACCTTC. Protein sequence: CASSPGSSNYGYTF. The chain recombines TRBV11-2 with TRBJ1-2, with D unresolved. The CDR3 totals 14 residues. The germline V gene has CDR1 SGHAT and CDR2 FQNNGV. With 5 bases removed from V and 0 bases from J, the gap between germline ends came to 10 bases.